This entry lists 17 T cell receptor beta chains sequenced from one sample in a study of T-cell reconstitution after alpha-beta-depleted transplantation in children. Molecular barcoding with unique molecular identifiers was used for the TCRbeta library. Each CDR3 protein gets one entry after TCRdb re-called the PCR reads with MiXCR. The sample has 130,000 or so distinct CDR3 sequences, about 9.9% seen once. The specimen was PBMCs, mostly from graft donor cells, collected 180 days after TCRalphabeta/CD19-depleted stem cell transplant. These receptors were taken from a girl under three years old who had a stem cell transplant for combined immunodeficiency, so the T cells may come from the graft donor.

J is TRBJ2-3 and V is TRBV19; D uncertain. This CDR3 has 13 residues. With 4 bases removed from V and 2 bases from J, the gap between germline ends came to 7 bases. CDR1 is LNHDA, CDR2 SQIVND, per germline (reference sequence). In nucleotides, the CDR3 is TGTGCCAGTAGTAGGAGCTTCACAGATACGCAGTATTTT. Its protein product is CASSRSFTDTQYF. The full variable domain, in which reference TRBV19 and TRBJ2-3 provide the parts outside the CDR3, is DGGITQSPKYLFRKEGQNVTLSCEQNLNHDAMYWYRQDPGQGLRLIYYSQIVNDFQKGDIAEGYSVSREKKESFPLTVTSAQKNPTAFYLCASSRSFTDTQYFGPGTRLTVL.

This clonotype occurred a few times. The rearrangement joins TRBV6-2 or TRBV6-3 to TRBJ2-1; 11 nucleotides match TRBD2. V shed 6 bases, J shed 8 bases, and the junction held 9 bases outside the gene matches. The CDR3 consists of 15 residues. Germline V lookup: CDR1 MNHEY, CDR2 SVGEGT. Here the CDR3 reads CASSLLAGGIDEQFF. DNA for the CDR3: TGTGCCAGCAGCCTCCTAGCGGGAGGTATAGATGAGCAGTTCTTC.

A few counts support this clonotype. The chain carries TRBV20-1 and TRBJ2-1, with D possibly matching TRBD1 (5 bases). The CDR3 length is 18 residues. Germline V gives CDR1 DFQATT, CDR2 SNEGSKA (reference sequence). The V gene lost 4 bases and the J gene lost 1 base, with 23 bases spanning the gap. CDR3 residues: CSATGEGVRLGSYNEQFF. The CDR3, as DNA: TGCAGTGCTACCGGTGAAGGGGTAAGATTAGGATCCTACAATGAGCAGTTCTTC.

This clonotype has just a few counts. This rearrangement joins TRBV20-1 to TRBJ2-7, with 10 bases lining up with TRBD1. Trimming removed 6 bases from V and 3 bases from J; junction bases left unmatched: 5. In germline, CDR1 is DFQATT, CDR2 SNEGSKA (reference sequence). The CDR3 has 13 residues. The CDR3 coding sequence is TGCAGTGCAGACCGGGACAGGGGCTACGAGCAGTACTTC. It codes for CSADRDRGYEQYF.

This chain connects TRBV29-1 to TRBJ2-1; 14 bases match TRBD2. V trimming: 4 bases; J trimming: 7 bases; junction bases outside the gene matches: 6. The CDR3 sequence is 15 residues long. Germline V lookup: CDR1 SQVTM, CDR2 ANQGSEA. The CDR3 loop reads CSVVPTSGRGNEQFF. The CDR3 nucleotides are TGCAGCGTTGTTCCGACTAGCGGGAGGGGAAATGAGCAGTTCTTC.

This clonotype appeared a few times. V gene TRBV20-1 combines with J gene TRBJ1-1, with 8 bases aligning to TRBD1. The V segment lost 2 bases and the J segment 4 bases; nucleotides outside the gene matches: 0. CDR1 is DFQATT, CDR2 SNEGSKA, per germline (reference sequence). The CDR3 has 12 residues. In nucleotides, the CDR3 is TGCAGTGCTAGAACAGGGGGCACTGAAGCTTTCTTT. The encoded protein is CSARTGGTEAFF.

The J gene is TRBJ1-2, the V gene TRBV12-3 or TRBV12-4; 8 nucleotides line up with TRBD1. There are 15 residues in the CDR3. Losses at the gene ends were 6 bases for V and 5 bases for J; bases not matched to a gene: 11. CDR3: CASSIMIQGVYGYTF. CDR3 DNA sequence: TGTGCCAGCAGCATAATGATACAGGGGGTGTATGGCTACACCTTC.

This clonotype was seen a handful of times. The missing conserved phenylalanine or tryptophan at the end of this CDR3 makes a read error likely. CDR3 amino acids: CASSLLRGVYYNEQFS. The CDR3 coding sequence is TGTGCCAGCAGCTTGTTGCGGGGGGTGTACTACAATGAGCAGTTCTCC. The chain combines TRBV5-5 with TRBJ2-1, with TRBD2 identical over 8 bases. Per the germline V gene, CDR1 is SGHKS and CDR2 is YYEKEE (reference sequence). J lost 3 bases, V lost 1 base, and 6 bases had no gene match. The CDR3 has 16 amino acids.

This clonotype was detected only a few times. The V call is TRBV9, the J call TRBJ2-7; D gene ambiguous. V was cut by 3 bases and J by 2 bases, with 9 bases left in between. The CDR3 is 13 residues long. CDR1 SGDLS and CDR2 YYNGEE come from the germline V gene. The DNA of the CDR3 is TGTGCCAGCAGCGGCACGGACCCCTACGAGCAGTACTTC. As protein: CASSGTDPYEQYF.

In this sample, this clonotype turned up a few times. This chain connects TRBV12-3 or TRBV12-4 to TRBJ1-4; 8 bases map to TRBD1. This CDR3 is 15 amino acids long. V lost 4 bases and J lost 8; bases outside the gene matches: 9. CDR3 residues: CASSSPTGEGEKLFF. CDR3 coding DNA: TGTGCCAGCAGTTCCCCGACAGGGGAAGGAGAAAAACTGTTTTTT.

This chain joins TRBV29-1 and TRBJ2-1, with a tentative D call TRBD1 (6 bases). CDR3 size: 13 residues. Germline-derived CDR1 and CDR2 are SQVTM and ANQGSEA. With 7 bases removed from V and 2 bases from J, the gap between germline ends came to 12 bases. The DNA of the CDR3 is TGCAGCGGGCGGAGGACAGCCTACAATGAGCAGTTCTTC. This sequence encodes CSGRRTAYNEQFF.

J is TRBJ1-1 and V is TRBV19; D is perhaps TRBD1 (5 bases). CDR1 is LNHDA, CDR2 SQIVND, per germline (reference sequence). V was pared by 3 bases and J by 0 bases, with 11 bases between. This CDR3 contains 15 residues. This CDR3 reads CASSMSGGLNTEAFF. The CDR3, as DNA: TGTGCCAGTAGTATGTCGGGGGGGTTGAACACTGAAGCTTTCTTT.

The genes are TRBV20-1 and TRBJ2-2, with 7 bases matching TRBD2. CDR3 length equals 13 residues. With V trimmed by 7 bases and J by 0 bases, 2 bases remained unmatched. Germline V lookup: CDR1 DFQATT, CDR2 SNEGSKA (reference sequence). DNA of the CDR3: TGCAGTGGGCTAGCGGCGAACACCGGGGAGCTGTTTTTT. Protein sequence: CSGLAANTGELFF.

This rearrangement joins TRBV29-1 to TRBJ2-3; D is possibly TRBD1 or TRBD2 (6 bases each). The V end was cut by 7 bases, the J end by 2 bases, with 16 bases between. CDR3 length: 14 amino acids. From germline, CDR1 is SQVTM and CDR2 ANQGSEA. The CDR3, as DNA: TGCAGCGCTGTGGGGGGCCAGGACACAGATACGCAGTATTTT. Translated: CSAVGGQDTDTQYF.

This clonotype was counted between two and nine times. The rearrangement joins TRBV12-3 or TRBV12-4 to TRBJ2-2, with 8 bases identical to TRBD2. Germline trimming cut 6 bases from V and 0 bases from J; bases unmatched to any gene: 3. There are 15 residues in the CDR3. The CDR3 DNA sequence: TGTGCCAGCAGGACTAGCGTAACGAACACCGGGGAGCTGTTTTTT. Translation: CASRTSVTNTGELFF.

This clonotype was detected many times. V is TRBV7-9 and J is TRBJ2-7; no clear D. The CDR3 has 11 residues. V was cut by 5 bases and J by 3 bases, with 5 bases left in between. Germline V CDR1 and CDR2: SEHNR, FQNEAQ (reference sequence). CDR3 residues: CASSPHYEQYF. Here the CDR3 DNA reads TGTGCCAGCAGCCCCCACTACGAGCAGTACTTC. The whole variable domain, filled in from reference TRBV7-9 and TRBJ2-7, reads DTGVSQNPRHKITKRGQNVTFRCDPISEHNRLYWYRQTLGQGPEFLTYFQNEAQLEKSRLLSDRFSAERPKGSFSTLEIQRTEQGDSAMYLCASSPHYEQYFGPGTRLTVT.

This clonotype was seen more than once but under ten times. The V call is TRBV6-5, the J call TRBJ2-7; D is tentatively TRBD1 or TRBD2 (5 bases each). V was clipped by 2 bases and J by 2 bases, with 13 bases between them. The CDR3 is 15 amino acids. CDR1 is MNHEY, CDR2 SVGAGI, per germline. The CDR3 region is CASSYPGRATYEQYF. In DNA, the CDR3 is TGTGCCAGCAGTTACCCGGGACGGGCCACCTACGAGCAGTACTTC.